This T cell receptor beta chain was found in a study of molecular identifiers for immune sequencing clone quantification. Germline assignment: CDR1 MNHEY and CDR2 SMNVEV (reference sequence). V lost 6 bases and J lost 6, with 12 bases in between. This CDR3 contains 14 residues. Making the bulk TCR libraries relied on previously described methods and listed TCR primers. TCRdb recomputed calls from the PCR reads with MiXCR, one row per CDR3 protein. Here the sample spans some 590,000 distinct CDR3 sequences, roughly 23% being singletons. There are a few counts of this clonotype. Its cognate antigen is unknown. General study findings and limits: Molecules of identical TCR sharing a barcode could underestimate highly expanded clone sizes. Clones that exceeded 20 RNA copies held over 99% of effector molecules, yet under 1% in naive cells.

The sequencing input was naive CD8+ T cells from blood, with Jurkat cell RNA spiked in. Specified subset: FACS-sorted CD8+CD4-CCR7+CD45RA+ naive T cells. The chain couples TRBV27 to TRBJ1-6, with D uncertain. The source is a human donor in good health. Some libraries in this study had Jurkat cell RNA spiked in. DNA for the CDR3: TGTGCCAGCAGATTTGGACGGGGTAATTCACCCCTCCACTTT. This gives the protein CASRFGRGNSPLHF.